This T cell receptor (beta chain) was recovered during a study of T cells expressing NK-cell markers (dated by TCRdb to the early 2020s). Describing the broader study: In sorted CD3+CD56+NKG2C+, CD3+CD56+NKG2C- and CD3+CD56-NKG2C+ T-cell subsets from several donors, TCR beta-chain repertoires were profiled. The eight sequenced donors were randomly selected healthy volunteers, three men and five women. Among the eight sequenced donors, seven were HCMV-seropositive and one was HCMV-seronegative. Illumina HiSeq 2000/2500, MiSeq or NextSeq was used to sequence libraries as 2 x 150 bp reads.

HCMV-specific IgG was detected in serum with a commercial ELISA kit to determine HCMV serostatus. Ficoll density gradient centrifugation was used to isolate peripheral blood mononuclear cells from blood. TCRdb names Illumina HiSeq 2000 as the instrument used. The TCR beta cDNA libraries were made using 5'RACE template switching, a step that added both a universal primer site and unique molecular identifiers. cDNA synthesis was primed from the TCR beta constant segment and was followed by two successive PCR amplification steps. The source study handled its data this way. Reads were demultiplexed and grouped by UMI with MIGEC, and clonotypes were assembled and quantified with MiTCR. To remove erroneous sequences, TCR cDNA sequences were retained only when supported by two or more reads. The tcR package was used for downstream repertoire analysis, with clonotypes matched between fractions based on CDR3 nucleotide sequence plus V segment. VDJmatch was used to annotate antigen specificity against VDJdb, with one amino acid substitution in CDR3 allowed. The reads, reprocessed by TCRdb, yield one row per CDR3 protein sequence and no DNA. What appears here as the V and J calls and clone size reflects TCRdb's work, not the paper's. The sample's own table lists roughly 380,000 distinct CDR3 sequences. The biggest ten clones account for 5.2% of the sample.

What the study reported, not specific to this receptor: For more than 5 donors, the dominant CD3+CD56+NKG2C+ clonotypes were among the top 10 CD8+ clonotypes and accounted for roughly 1.0-7.5% of CD8+ T cells. It remained unclear whether the expanded NKG2C-expressing T cell clones were specific for HCMV antigens. Those dominant clonotypes were again the most abundant among CD3+CD56-NKG2C+ cells in a few donors, at about 28.3-65%.

With respect to this clonotype: The clone's antigen remains unknown.

From a lookup of the germline V gene, CDR1 and CDR2 are SGHTA and FQGNSA. From its cysteine to its phenylalanine, the CDR3 spans 13 amino acids. No DNA is recorded. Sequenced input: blood T cells: a sorted CD56 or NKG2C T cell subset, CD4+ or CD8+ T cells, or bulk PBMC T cells (not recorded which). The chain was built from TRBV7-2 and TRBJ2-5; TCRdb's D gene call, TRBD1, goes unchecked for lack of DNA. This receptor was identified in a man aged 18-75 years in good health. The CDR3 region reads CASSFDRGETQYF.